This T cell receptor (beta chain) is drawn from a study of T-cell reconstitution after alpha-beta-depleted transplantation in children. Germline loops: CDR1 SNHLY, CDR2 FYNNEI. V was trimmed by 7 bases and J by 0 bases, leaving 16 bases between them. This CDR3 is 16 amino acids long. Unique molecular identifiers featured in how the TCRbeta library was prepared. Each CDR3 protein gets one entry after TCRdb re-called the PCR reads with MiXCR. The sample has over 400,000 distinct CDR3 sequences; approximately 12% are singletons. Sequencing used PBMCs from the stem cell graft donor, obtained from the stem cell graft. The chain combines TRBV2 with TRBJ1-3; no reliable D call. The clonotype was recovered from a human donor who donated a stem cell graft to a child with combined immunodeficiency. The CDR3 DNA is TGTGCCAGCACCGTCCTTTACGACGTCTCTGGAAACACCATATATTTT. Translation gives CASTVLYDVSGNTIYF.